The 13 T cell receptor beta chains in this list originate from one sample, sequenced in a study of T cell repertoires in cytomegalovirus infection. TCRdb re-derived calls from the reads in MiXCR, one entry per CDR3 protein. The table includes 250,000 or so distinct CDR3 sequences, approximately 17% detected once. The sample was CD8+ T cells from PBMCs. Every receptor here comes from a human donor in good health (CMV status not recorded). Some clones in this sample may be carry-over from other donors' samples.

This clonotype has more than one count but fewer than ten. The V and J genes are TRBV20-1 and TRBJ1-1; D is unresolved. The V end was cut by 0 bases, the J end by 0 bases, with 8 bases between. Germline V gene sequence: CDR1 DFQATT, CDR2 SNEGSKA (reference sequence). The CDR3 is 14 amino acids. The CDR3 sequence is CSARDRNLNTEAFF. The DNA for the CDR3 is TGCAGTGCTAGAGATCGGAATCTGAACACTGAAGCTTTCTTT.

There are many counts of this clonotype. The chain employs TRBV7-2 and TRBJ1-6, with a possible D match to TRBD1 (5 bases). Germline CDR1 SGHTA, CDR2 FQGNSA. V gave up 1 base and J gave up 9 bases, with 16 bases separating them. The CDR3 has 16 residues. DNA of the CDR3: TGTGCCAGCAGCTTAGTGGCCGGGACGGAGGGTTCACCCCTCCACTTT. This gives the protein CASSLVAGTEGSPLHF.

The V and J genes are TRBV28 and TRBJ2-1, with 15 nucleotides matching TRBD2. V lost 3 bases and J lost 2; bases outside the gene matches: 2. There are 17 residues in the CDR3. From germline, CDR1 is MDHEN and CDR2 SYDVKM. The CDR3 nucleotides read TGTGCCAGCAGTTTCGGACTAGCGGGGGGGGCCTACAATGAGCAGTTCTTC. This sequence encodes CASSFGLAGGAYNEQFF.

This clonotype was observed many times. The chain combines TRBV7-2 with TRBJ2-2; D assignment may be TRBD1 or TRBD2 (6 bases each). The length of the CDR3 is 15 residues. V was trimmed by 3 bases and J by 2 bases, leaving 10 bases between them. CDR1 SGHTA and CDR2 FQGNSA come from the germline V gene. CDR3: CASSFRGDNTGELFF. DNA for the CDR3: TGTGCCAGCAGCTTTAGGGGGGACAACACCGGGGAGCTGTTTTTT.

The genes are TRBV7-9 and TRBJ1-1, with D maybe TRBD1 (5 bases). Trimming shortened V by 10 bases and J by 0 bases, and 24 bases separated the two germline ends. The CDR3 sequence is 17 residues long. Germline CDR1 is SEHNR and CDR2 is FQNEAQ (reference sequence). The CDR3 sequence: CATANKGGGGMNTEAFF. The CDR3 coding sequence is TGTGCCACCGCTAATAAAGGCGGGGGGGGGATGAACACTGAAGCTTTCTTT. The full variable domain, its missing parts supplied by reference TRBV7-9 and TRBJ1-1, is DTGVSQNPRHKITKRGQNVTFRCDPISEHNRLYWYRQTLGQGPEFLTYFQNEAQLEKSRLLSDRFSAERPKGSFSTLEIQRTEQGDSAMYLCATANKGGGGMNTEAFFGQGTRLTVV.

This clonotype was seen a handful of times. The genes are TRBV6-1 and TRBJ2-1; perhaps D is TRBD1 or TRBD2 (5 bases each). The V gene lost 6 bases and the J gene lost 4 bases, with 13 bases spanning the gap. The CDR3 sequence is 14 residues long. Per the germline V gene, CDR1 is MNHNS and CDR2 is SASEGT. This CDR3 reads CASRTVGVYNEQFF. CDR3 in DNA: TGTGCCAGCAGGACAGTCGGGGTTTACAATGAGCAGTTCTTC.

This clonotype showed up just a few times. The V and J genes are TRBV4-1 and TRBJ2-1; D remains unclear. Trimming removed 6 bases from V and 9 bases from J, with 12 bases in between. CDR3 length: 12 residues. The germline V gene has CDR1 MGHRA and CDR2 YSYEKL. CDR3 DNA: TGCGCCAGCAGACAAACTGACACTGAGCAGTTCTTC. Amino acid sequence: CASRQTDTEQFF.

The chain has TRBV15 and TRBJ2-2; 8 bases map to TRBD1. V was pared by 4 bases and J by 6 bases, with 7 bases of the junction left unmatched. The CDR3 totals 15 residues. Germline V gene sequence: CDR1 LNHNV, CDR2 YYDKDF (reference sequence). CDR3 DNA: TGTGCCACCAGCAATTCTCGACAGGGGCCCGGGGAGCTGTTTTTT. It yields the protein CATSNSRQGPGELFF.

This clonotype was observed a handful of times. The chain joins TRBV27 to TRBJ1-2, with 8 bases matching TRBD1. In germline, CDR1 is MNHEY, CDR2 SMNVEV (reference sequence). This CDR3 is built from 13 residues. J gave up 5 bases and V 5 bases, and 4 bases lay outside the gene matches. The DNA for the CDR3 is TGTGCCAGCAGTCCACAGGGGGTTTATGGCTACACCTTC. This translates into CASSPQGVYGYTF.

This clonotype was seen more than once but under ten times. This sequence joins TRBV2 and TRBJ2-7, with 8 bases lining up with TRBD2. V was pared by 11 bases and J by 4 bases, with 10 bases of the junction left unmatched. The CDR3 runs to 13 residues. The germline CDR1 and CDR2 sequences are SNHLY and FYNNEI. The CDR3: CAGRGGSTYEQYF. The CDR3 nucleotides read TGTGCCGGTCGGGGGGGAAGTACGTACGAGCAGTACTTC.

A few counts support this clonotype. The rearrangement joins TRBV5-5 to TRBJ1-1; D not resolved. Trimming stripped 0 bases from V and 4 bases from J, with 7 bases between. Germline lookup yields CDR1 SGHKS and CDR2 YYEKEE (reference sequence). The CDR3 runs to 13 residues. The CDR3 DNA follows: TGTGCCAGCAGCTTGGAGCTGGGCACTGAAGCTTTCTTT. This translates into CASSLELGTEAFF.

V usage is TRBV19 and J usage is TRBJ2-7; D is ambiguous. The ends were cut back, 5 bases at V and 3 bases at J, with 11 bases in the middle. CDR1 is LNHDA, CDR2 SQIVND, per germline (reference sequence). This CDR3 has 13 amino acids. CDR3 in amino acids: CASSSWDGYEQYF. The CDR3 region has the DNA TGTGCCAGTAGTTCGTGGGATGGCTACGAGCAGTACTTC.

The chain recombines TRBV5-4 with TRBJ2-5, with 9 bases lining up with TRBD2. V gave up 4 bases and J gave up 2 bases; unmatched junction bases: 12. The V gene's germline CDR1 is SGHNT and CDR2 YYREEE (reference sequence). CDR3 length: 17 residues. CDR3 in amino acids: CASSKTPRGGIQETQYF. The CDR3 region has the DNA TGTGCCAGCAGCAAGACCCCGCGGGGGGGGATACAAGAGACCCAGTACTTC.